A single sample is the source of the 27 T cell receptor beta chains below, sequenced in a study of OX40 agonist ivuxolimab in advanced cancers. Clones were read by immunoSEQ multiplex PCR, and TCRdb kept only the in-frame ones, dropping some. In the table there are approximately 94,000 clones, more than 90% of which are singletons. The input for sequencing was CD4+ or CD8+ T cells sorted from blood, taken in a trial of the OX40 agonist ivuxolimab. The receptors were sampled from an adult with an advanced solid tumor such as melanoma, head and neck, liver or kidney cancer.

The genes are TRBV10-3 and TRBJ1-5; 10 nucleotides agree with TRBD1. The CDR3 length is 14 residues. V lost 10 bases to trimming and J lost 4 bases; unmatched junction nucleotides: 7. The germline gives CDR1 ENHRY, CDR2 SYGVKD. The CDR3 coding sequence is TGTGCCACCTGGACAGGGGGTGGGAATCAGCCCCAGCATTTT. Its translation is CATWTGGGNQPQHF.

The chain joins TRBV7-6 to TRBJ1-1; D is unclear. The CDR3 is 14 residues long. The ends were cut back, 0 bases at V and 4 bases at J, with 9 bases in the middle. Germline loops: CDR1 SGHVS, CDR2 FNYEAQ. CDR3 nucleotide sequence: TGTGCCAGCAGCTTAGCGGGAGTTGGCACTGAAGCTTTCTTT. Its translation: CASSLAGVGTEAFF.

This chain links TRBV6-6 with TRBJ1-5; weak D call: TRBD1 (6 bases). The CDR3 consists of 13 residues. Trimming removed 8 bases at V and 2 bases at J, with 10 bases between. Germline values: CDR1 MNHNY, CDR2 SVGAGI (reference sequence). CDR3 sequence: CASRPGGNQPQHF. CDR3 nucleotide sequence: TGTGCCAGCCGGCCAGGGGGCAATCAGCCCCAGCATTTT.

On this clone itself: This sample includes further DNA sequences coding for the same CDR3. V gene TRBV7-2 combines with J gene TRBJ1-1, with TRBD1 identical over 7 bases. Trimming cost V 5 bases and J 4 bases; bases outside gene matches: 16. CDR1 is SGHTA and CDR2 is FQGNSA in the germline V gene. The CDR3 totals 17 residues. CDR3 amino acids: CASSVRKGAGDVTEAFF. The CDR3 DNA sequence: TGTGCCAGCAGCGTTAGGAAGGGGGCAGGGGATGTCACTGAAGCTTTCTTT.

V gene TRBV5-1 combines with J gene TRBJ2-1; the match to TRBD2 covers 9 bases. The CDR3 length is 19 residues. V was clipped by 2 bases and J by 6 bases; unmatched bases: 18. Germline V lookup: CDR1 SGHRS, CDR2 YFSETQ. In nucleotides, the CDR3 is TGCGCCAGCAGCTTCCCCACCCCGATGACTAGCGGCCCATTCAATGAGCAGTTCTTC. Its translation is CASSFPTPMTSGPFNEQFF. The variable domain in full, with the rest retrieved from reference TRBV5-1 and TRBJ2-1, is KAGVTQTPRYLIKTRGQQVTLSCSPISGHRSVSWYQQTPGQGLQFLFEYFSETQRNKGNFPGRFSGRQFSNSRSEMNVSTLELGDSALYLCASSFPTPMTSGPFNEQFFGPGTRLTVL.

The chain links TRBV6-5 to TRBJ1-1; D is ambiguous. This CDR3 has 15 amino acids. V was pared by 0 bases and J by 3 bases, with 11 bases between. Germline values: CDR1 MNHEY, CDR2 SVGAGI. The CDR3 region is CASSYSTVEDTEAFF. For the CDR3, the DNA is TGTGCCAGCAGTTACTCGACGGTAGAGGACACTGAAGCTTTCTTT.

The chain has TRBV4-3 and TRBJ2-5, with 9 bases aligning to TRBD1. V lost 3 bases to trimming and J lost 5 bases; unmatched junction nucleotides: 7. Per the germline V gene, CDR1 is LGHNA and CDR2 is YSLEER. CDR3 size: 15 residues. Here the CDR3 DNA reads TGCGCCAGCAGCCAGCAACAGGGGGCGGGGGAGACCCAGTACTTC. Translation gives CASSQQQGAGETQYF.

This clone was observed once. The V call is TRBV30, the J call TRBJ1-5, with 8 bases lining up with TRBD1. With V trimmed by 5 bases and J by 4 bases, 22 bases remained unmatched. The CDR3 runs 19 residues. The germline CDR1 and CDR2 sequences are GTSNPN and SVGIG (reference sequence). The CDR3, as DNA: TGTGCCTGGCCTACCCCCGAGACAGGGGTTTCGAAATTGAATCAGCCCCAGCATTTT. Its translation is CAWPTPETGVSKLNQPQHF.

The chain combines TRBV6-5 with TRBJ1-2; D ambiguous. The ends were cut back, 8 bases at V and 5 bases at J, with 9 bases in the middle. The germline CDR1 and CDR2 sequences are MNHEY and SVGAGI. CDR3 length: 11 residues. The CDR3 DNA follows: TGTGCCAGCTATCGGGGTTATGGCTACACCTTC. Its protein is CASYRGYGYTF.

The table lists this clone with a few counts. The chain is built from TRBV6-5 and TRBJ2-3; 9 bases are shared with TRBD1. The CDR3 runs to 15 residues. J gave up 5 bases and V 5 bases, and 8 bases lay outside the gene matches. Germline V gene data show CDR1 as MNHEY and CDR2 as SVGAGI. Here the CDR3 DNA reads TGTGCCAGCAGTACACAGGGGGCGATCATAGATACGCAGTATTTT. Its translation: CASSTQGAIIDTQYF.

This chain uses TRBV28 with TRBJ2-1; D remains unclear. Trimming took off 2 bases at V and 7 bases at J, with 15 bases between the two ends. The CDR3 loop spans 15 amino acids. From germline, CDR1 is MDHEN and CDR2 SYDVKM. CDR3 sequence reads: CASSLGGPMLNEQFF. The CDR3 nucleotides read TGTGCCAGCAGTTTAGGCGGCCCCATGTTGAATGAGCAGTTCTTC.

This chain uses TRBV11-3 with TRBJ1-1, with TRBD1 matching 7 bases. V lost 5 bases and J lost 4; bases outside the gene matches: 4. The CDR3 totals 13 residues. The germline V gene has CDR1 SGHNT and CDR2 YENEEA. Here the CDR3 DNA reads TGTGCCAGCAGCACCAGGGGGAGCACTGAAGCTTTCTTT. As protein: CASSTRGSTEAFF.

The chain carries TRBV2 and TRBJ1-2, with D unresolved. The CDR3 has 15 amino acids. Germline V gives CDR1 SNHLY, CDR2 FYNNEI. V lost 0 bases to trimming and J lost 4 bases, with 12 bases between them. CDR3 in amino acids: CASSEALVLFYGYTF. The CDR3 nucleotides are TGTGCCAGCAGTGAAGCGCTGGTTCTTTTCTATGGCTACACCTTC.

V and J are TRBV19 and TRBJ2-7; 7 nucleotides agree with TRBD1. The CDR3 is 16 amino acids. J lost 3 bases, V lost 0 bases, and 8 bases had no gene match. Per the germline V gene, CDR1 is LNHDA and CDR2 is SQIVND (reference sequence). The CDR3 region has the DNA TGTGCCAGTAGTATAGATTTGACAGGGTCCCTCTACGAGCAGTACTTC. Protein: CASSIDLTGSLYEQYF.

The rearrangement uses TRBV6-1 and TRBJ1-1, with D perhaps matching TRBD1 (5 bases). Germline V gives CDR1 MNHNS, CDR2 SASEGT. The CDR3 has 16 residues. V lost 2 bases to trimming and J lost 1 base, with 14 bases between them. Here the CDR3 DNA reads TGTGCCAGCAGTGAAATCTCCGGGGGAAGGAACACTGAAGCTTTCTTT. This sequence encodes CASSEISGGRNTEAFF.

The gene calls are TRBV28 and TRBJ1-4, with 8 bases aligning to TRBD1. The CDR3 extends over 15 amino acids. Germline V gives CDR1 MDHEN, CDR2 SYDVKM. V lost 5 bases to trimming and J lost 7 bases; unmatched junction nucleotides: 9. This chain's CDR3 is CASSLGTGLSEKLFF. The CDR3 DNA follows: TGTGCCAGCAGTCTCGGGACAGGCCTTAGTGAAAAACTGTTTTTT.

The gene calls are TRBV19 and TRBJ2-4, with 15 positions matching TRBD2. The J segment lost 7 bases and the V segment lost 4 bases, leaving 2 bases of the junction unmatched. The CDR3 runs to 15 residues. CDR1 and CDR2 (germline): LNHDA, SQIVND (reference sequence). The CDR3 nucleotides are TGTGCCAGTAGTACGGGACTAGCGGGAGGTAACATTCAGTACTTC. This translates into CASSTGLAGGNIQYF.

Here the CDR3 reads CASSLGGSSTDTQYF. The CDR3 DNA follows: TGTGCCAGCAGCCTAGGGGGCAGTAGCACAGATACGCAGTATTTT. J is TRBJ2-3 and V is TRBV11-3; 7 nucleotides agree with TRBD1. Germline V gene data show CDR1 as SGHNT and CDR2 as YENEEA. V dropped 5 bases and J dropped 0; count of bases not matched to a gene: 5. The CDR3 spans 15 residues.

J is TRBJ1-2 and V is TRBV6-5; 11 bases align to TRBD1. Germline loops: CDR1 MNHEY, CDR2 SVGAGI. The CDR3 is 14 residues long. J gave up 7 bases and V 6 bases, and 7 bases lay outside the gene matches. The CDR3 spells CASRGQGARSGYTF. CDR3 in DNA: TGTGCCAGCAGAGGACAGGGGGCGCGGTCTGGCTACACCTTC.

The genes are TRBV6-1 and TRBJ1-1; the D gene is possibly TRBD1 (5 bases). Between the trimmed V and J ends, which lost 5 bases and 4 bases, there was a span of 14 bases. In germline, CDR1 is MNHNS, CDR2 SASEGT. The CDR3 loop spans 14 amino acids. CDR3 loop: CASSRPFRATEAFF. CDR3 in DNA: TGTGCCAGCAGTCGTCCATTCAGGGCCACTGAAGCTTTCTTT.

The rearrangement uses TRBV19 and TRBJ2-2; possibly TRBD1 or TRBD2 for D (5 bases each). The germline V gene has CDR1 LNHDA and CDR2 SQIVND (reference sequence). CDR3 length: 14 amino acids. Trimming stripped 3 bases from V and 5 bases from J, with 10 bases between. The CDR3, as DNA: TGTGCCAGTAGTATGGGGGTGGTTACCGGGGAGCTGTTTTTT. This encodes CASSMGVVTGELFF.

The genes are TRBV9 and TRBJ2-3, with D perhaps TRBD1 (6 bases). Trimming cost V 0 bases and J 1 base, with 12 bases left between them. This CDR3 spans 16 amino acids. The germline V gene encodes CDR1 SGDLS and CDR2 YYNGEE. The CDR3 spells CASSVGGGPGTDTQYF. DNA for the CDR3: TGTGCCAGCAGCGTAGGAGGGGGACCTGGCACAGATACGCAGTATTTT. Combining the CDR3 with reference TRBV9 and TRBJ2-3 gives the whole variable domain DSGVTQTPKHLITATGQRVTLRCSPRSGDLSVYWYQQSLDQGLQFLIQYYNGEERAKGNILERFSAQQFPDLHSELNLSSLELGDSALYFCASSVGGGPGTDTQYFGPGTRLTVL.

This rearrangement joins TRBV28 to TRBJ2-7, with 7 bases aligning to TRBD1. The germline CDR1 and CDR2 sequences are MDHEN and SYDVKM. The CDR3 runs 14 residues. The junction had 8 bases not matched to a gene; V was cut back by 5 bases and J by 4 bases. The CDR3 loop reads CASSPGIQGYEQYF. DNA of the CDR3: TGTGCCAGCAGTCCGGGGATACAGGGGTACGAGCAGTACTTC.

CDR3 loop: CASSSYYSGRVHEQYF. DNA of the CDR3: TGCGCCAGCAGCTCGTACTATAGCGGGAGGGTACACGAGCAGTACTTC. This sequence joins TRBV4-1 and TRBJ2-7; 11 bases are a match to TRBD2. The CDR3 has 16 amino acids. Germline V lookup: CDR1 MGHRA, CDR2 YSYEKL. J lost 5 bases, V lost 5 bases, and 11 bases had no gene match.

This chain joins TRBV19 and TRBJ1-5; tentatively, D is TRBD1 (6 bases). This CDR3 region has 16 residues. V lost 7 bases to trimming and J lost 6 bases, with 22 bases between them. Germline V gives CDR1 LNHDA, CDR2 SQIVND (reference sequence). CDR3 region: CASTFSTGGRAQPQHF. Here the CDR3 DNA reads TGTGCCAGTACCTTCTCAACGGGGGGCAGGGCTCAGCCCCAGCATTTT.

V and J are TRBV11-2 and TRBJ2-2, with 8 bases that match TRBD1. The CDR3 spans 15 residues. Germline CDR1 SGHAT, CDR2 FQNNGV. The V and J ends lost 1 base and 6 bases, in that order; junction bases with no gene match: 4. CDR3 in amino acids: CASSLGRQGPGELFF. The DNA of the CDR3 is TGTGCCAGCAGCTTAGGGCGACAGGGGCCCGGGGAGCTGTTTTTT.

V is TRBV9 and J is TRBJ2-2; TRBD2 matches 7 bases. Trimming at V came to 4 bases and at J to 0 bases, leaving 3 bases not matched to a gene. CDR3 size: 15 residues. Per germline, CDR1 SGDLS and CDR2 YYNGEE. Here the CDR3 reads CASSHGTTNTGELFF. CDR3 bases: TGTGCCAGCAGCCACGGGACTACGAACACCGGGGAGCTGTTTTTT.